Listed here are 5 T cell receptor beta chains from one sample, sequenced in a study of tumor and adjacent non-tumor tissue in lung cancer. A modified ARM-PCR protocol with three rounds of nested PCR amplified TCRbeta. MiXCR was run by TCRdb on the multiplex PCR reads, yielding one entry per CDR3 protein. The data contain fewer than 120,000 distinct CDR3 sequences, about 87% of them seen just once; the ten biggest clones take up approximately 24%. The template was RNA from unsorted bulk tissue. Specimen: lung tumor tissue. The receptors derive from a man between 65 and 79 years old with non-small cell lung cancer.

About this clonotype itself: Lacking the conserved final phenylalanine or tryptophan, this CDR3 likely reflects a read error. The V call is TRBV11-2, the J call TRBJ2-6; 7 bases are shared with TRBD2. Germline CDR1 reads SGHAT; CDR2 reads FQNNGV. The CDR3 length is 18 residues. The CDR3 sequence: CASSPGTGGSRGANVLTV. CDR3 in DNA: TGTGCCAGCAGCCCCGGGACGGGGGGTTCTCGTGGGGCCAATGTCCTGACTGTC.

Turning to this clonotype: The junction and the germline gene differ at one end; a read error may be behind it. This chain uses TRBV10-3 with TRBJ2-1; D is perhaps TRBD2 (6 bases). The CDR3 is 15 amino acids. Germline V gene lookup returns CDR1 ENHRY and CDR2 SYGVKD. CDR3: CAINEYRDSYNEQLF. CDR3 bases: TGTGCCATCAATGAGTACCGGGACTCCTACAATGAGCAGTTATTC.

The J gene is TRBJ1-2, the V gene TRBV11-2; D is undetermined. Germline lookup yields CDR1 SGHAT and CDR2 FQNNGV. The V gene lost 7 bases and the J gene lost 10 bases, with 16 bases spanning the gap. CDR3 size: 12 residues. This CDR3 reads CASTVGQSDYTF. The CDR3 DNA follows: TGTGCCAGCACCGTCGGGCAGAGCGACTACACCTTC.

Comment on this clonotype: At one end the junction does not follow the germline gene, possibly because of a read error. The V gene is TRBV5-4, the J gene TRBJ1-4; D is undetermined. Germline loops: CDR1 SGHNT, CDR2 YYREEE (reference sequence). The CDR3 is made up of 13 amino acids. The chain's CDR3 is CASSLKMDENLFF. DNA for the CDR3: TGTGCCAGCAGCTTGAAGATGGATGAAAACCTGTTTTTT.

With respect to this clonotype: A much larger clone is a single base away; this may be a read error. CDR3 DNA: TGTGCCAGCAGTGGAGGGTTTTCAGCCCTCCACTTT. It is translated as CASSGGFSALHF. The chain has TRBV12-3 or TRBV12-4 and TRBJ1-6; D gene uncertain. The CDR3 extends over 12 amino acids.